This TCR beta chain came from a study of identical twins. TCRdb re-called the 5' RACE reads through MiXCR, storing one row per CDR3 protein. The sample lists fewer than 650,000 distinct CDR3 sequences, approximately 9.6% seen once, with 2.5% to 3% in the top ten. As concerns this clonotype: The antigen remains undetermined.

CDR3 length: 13 amino acids. Germline values: CDR1 WSHSY, CDR2 SAAADI. The ends were cut back, 4 bases at V and 5 bases at J, with 11 bases in the middle. Findings and limits, study-wide: Cord blood beta clonotypes that were abundant carried fewer insertions, and memory repertoires showed no such trend.

These data are also associated with another study on yellow fever vaccine responses in identical twins.

The sequencing input was PBMCs. The sequence derives from a young woman in good health. The gene calls are TRBV10-2 and TRBJ2-5, with D perhaps TRBD1 or TRBD2 (6 bases each). CDR3 DNA sequence: TGCGCCAGCAGTGCACAGGGAGGCGAGACCCAGTACTTC. As protein: CASSAQGGETQYF.